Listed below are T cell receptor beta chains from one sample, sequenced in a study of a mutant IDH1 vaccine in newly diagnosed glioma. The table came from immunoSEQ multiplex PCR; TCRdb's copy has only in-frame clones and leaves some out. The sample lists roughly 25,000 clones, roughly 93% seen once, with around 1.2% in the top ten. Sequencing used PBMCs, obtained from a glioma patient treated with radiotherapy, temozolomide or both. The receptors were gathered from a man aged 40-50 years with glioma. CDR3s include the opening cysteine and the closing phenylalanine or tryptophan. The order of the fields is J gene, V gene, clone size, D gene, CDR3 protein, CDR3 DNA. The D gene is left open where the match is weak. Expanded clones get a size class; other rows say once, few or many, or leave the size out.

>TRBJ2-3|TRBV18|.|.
CASSPRQITDTQYF
TGTGCCAGCTCACCAAGACAGATCACAGATACGCAGTATTTT
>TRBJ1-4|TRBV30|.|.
CAWAGLRTNEKLFF
TGTGCCTGGGCGGGTCTAAGGACTAATGAAAAACTGTTTTTT
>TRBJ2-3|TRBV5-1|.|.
CASSLDQGSDTQYF
TGCGCCAGCAGCTTGGACCAGGGGTCAGATACGCAGTATTTT
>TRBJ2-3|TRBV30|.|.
CAWGKGDTQYF
TGTGCCTGGGGGAAGGGGGATACGCAGTATTTT
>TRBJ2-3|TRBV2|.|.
CASRKPMTGPKTTDTQYF
TGTGCCAGCAGGAAACCAATGACGGGGCCCAAAACCACAGATACGCAGTATTTT
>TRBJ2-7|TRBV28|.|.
CASSYSYEQYF
TGTGCCAGCAGCTACTCCTACGAGCAGTACTTC
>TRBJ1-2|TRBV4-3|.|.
CASSQDGGNYGYTF
TGCGCCAGCAGCCAAGATGGGGGAAATTATGGCTACACCTTC
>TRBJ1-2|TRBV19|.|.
CASSIGNRANYGYTF
TGTGCCAGTAGTATAGGTAACCGAGCCAACTATGGCTACACCTTC
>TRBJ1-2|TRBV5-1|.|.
CASSLGGGYTF
TGCGCCAGCAGCTTGGGAGGTGGCTACACCTTC
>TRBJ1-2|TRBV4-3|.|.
CASSQDALRELRSGYTF
TGCGCCAGCAGCCAAGATGCCCTCCGGGAGCTCCGGAGTGGCTACACCTTC
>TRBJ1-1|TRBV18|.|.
CASSPQPPSIGTEAFF
TGTGCCAGCTCACCACAGCCTCCCTCTATTGGCACTGAAGCTTTCTTT
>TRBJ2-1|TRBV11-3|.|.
CASSLAGIYNEQFF
TGTGCCAGCAGCTTAGCGGGGATCTACAATGAGCAGTTCTTC
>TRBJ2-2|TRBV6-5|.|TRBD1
CASSQMTGALFF
TGTGCCAGCAGTCAGATGACAGGGGCGCTGTTTTTT
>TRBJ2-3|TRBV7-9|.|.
CASSLGPGGTDTQYF
TGTGCCAGCAGCTTAGGTCCGGGAGGCACAGATACGCAGTATTTT
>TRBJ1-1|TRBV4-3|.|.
CASSRGGAAHLNTEAFF
TGCGCCAGCAGCCGGGGAGGGGCCGCTCATTTGAACACTGAAGCTTTCTTT
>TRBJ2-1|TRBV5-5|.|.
CASSLVVSYNEQFF
TGTGCCAGCAGCTTGGTGGTCTCCTACAATGAGCAGTTCTTC
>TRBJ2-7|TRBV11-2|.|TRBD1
CASSPYQDAGTGVHEQYF
TGTGCCAGCAGCCCTTACCAGGACGCCGGGACAGGGGTCCACGAGCAGTACTTC
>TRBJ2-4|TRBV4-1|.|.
CASSGRGADNIQYF
TGCGCCAGCAGCGGCCGGGGAGCGGATAACATTCAGTACTTC
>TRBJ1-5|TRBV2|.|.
CASRPRDGENQPQHF
TGTGCCAGCCGGCCCCGGGACGGGGAAAATCAGCCCCAGCATTTT
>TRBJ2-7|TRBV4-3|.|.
CASSQGPVGRTYF
TGCGCCAGCAGCCAAGGGCCTGTGGGCCGGACTTACTTC
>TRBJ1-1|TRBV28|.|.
CATIRADTEAFF
TGTGCCACCATTAGGGCTGACACTGAAGCTTTCTTT
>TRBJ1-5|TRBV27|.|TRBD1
CASSFTGVSNQPQHF
TGTGCCAGCAGCTTCACAGGGGTTAGCAATCAGCCCCAGCATTTT
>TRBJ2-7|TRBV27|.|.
CASSIFAGEGYEQYF
TGTGCCAGCAGCATTTTCGCAGGGGAAGGCTACGAGCAGTACTTC
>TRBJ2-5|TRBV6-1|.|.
CATDHRTQETQYF
TGTGCCACCGACCATAGGACCCAAGAGACCCAGTACTTC
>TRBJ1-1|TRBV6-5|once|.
CASSRQSSNGEAFF
TGTGCCAGCAGCCGACAGTCAAGCAACGGAGAAGCTTTCTTT
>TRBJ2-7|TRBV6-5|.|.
CASSFSRLDYEQYF
TGTGCCAGCAGTTTCTCCAGACTAGATTACGAGCAGTACTTC
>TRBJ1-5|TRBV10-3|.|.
CAISDGGQGNQPQHF
TGTGCCATCAGTGATGGGGGACAAGGCAATCAGCCCCAGCATTTT
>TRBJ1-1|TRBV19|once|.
CASSIIRNTEAFF
TGTGCCAGTAGTATAATCCGGAACACTGAAGCTTTCTTT
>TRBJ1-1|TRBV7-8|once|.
CASSLAFPSTEAFF
TGTGCCAGCAGCTTAGCGTTCCCGAGCACTGAAGCTTTCTTT
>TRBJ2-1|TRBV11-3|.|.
CASSPHPVNNEQFF
TGTGCCAGCAGCCCGCACCCAGTTAACAATGAGCAGTTCTTC
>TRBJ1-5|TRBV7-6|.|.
CASSLGFGPQSEPQHF
TGTGCCAGCAGCTTAGGCTTCGGGCCGCAAAGCGAACCCCAGCATTTT
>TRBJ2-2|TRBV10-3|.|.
CAIRGSGNTGELFF
TGTGCCATCAGAGGTAGCGGGAACACCGGGGAGCTGTTTTTT
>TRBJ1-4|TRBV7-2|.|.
CASSLRGGGEKLFF
TGTGCCAGCAGCTTACGCGGGGGAGGTGAAAAACTGTTTTTT
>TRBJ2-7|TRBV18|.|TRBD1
CASSLGGATEQYF
TGTGCCAGCTCACTAGGGGGCGCGACCGAGCAGTACTTC
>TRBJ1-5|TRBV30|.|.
CAWSKSASGQPQHF
TGTGCCTGGAGTAAGTCAGCTTCTGGGCAGCCCCAGCATTTT
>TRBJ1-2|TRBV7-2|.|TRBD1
CASSLNRGGYTF
TGTGCCAGCAGCTTAAACAGGGGCGGCTACACCTTC
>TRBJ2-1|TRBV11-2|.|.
CASSSDPTYDEQFF
TGTGCCAGCAGCTCCGACCCTACATATGATGAGCAGTTCTTC
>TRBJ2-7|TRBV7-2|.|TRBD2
CASSSGRGDHEQYF
TGTGCCAGCAGCAGCGGGAGGGGGGACCACGAGCAGTACTTC
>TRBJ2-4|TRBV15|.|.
CATSTRTENIQYF
TGTGCCACCAGCACGAGGACAGAAAACATTCAGTACTTC
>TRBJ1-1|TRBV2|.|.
CASRETGTSNTEAFF
TGTGCCAGCAGGGAGACCGGGACAAGTAACACTGAAGCTTTCTTT
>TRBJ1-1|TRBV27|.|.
CATIHPRRSEAFF
TGTGCCACAATTCATCCAAGGAGGAGTGAAGCTTTCTTT
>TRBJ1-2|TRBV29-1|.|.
CSVASGGRYGYTF
TGCAGCGTAGCCTCTGGGGGCCGCTATGGCTACACCTTC
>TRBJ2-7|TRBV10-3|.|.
CAIKGDPSYEQYF
TGTGCCATCAAAGGGGACCCTTCCTACGAGCAGTACTTC